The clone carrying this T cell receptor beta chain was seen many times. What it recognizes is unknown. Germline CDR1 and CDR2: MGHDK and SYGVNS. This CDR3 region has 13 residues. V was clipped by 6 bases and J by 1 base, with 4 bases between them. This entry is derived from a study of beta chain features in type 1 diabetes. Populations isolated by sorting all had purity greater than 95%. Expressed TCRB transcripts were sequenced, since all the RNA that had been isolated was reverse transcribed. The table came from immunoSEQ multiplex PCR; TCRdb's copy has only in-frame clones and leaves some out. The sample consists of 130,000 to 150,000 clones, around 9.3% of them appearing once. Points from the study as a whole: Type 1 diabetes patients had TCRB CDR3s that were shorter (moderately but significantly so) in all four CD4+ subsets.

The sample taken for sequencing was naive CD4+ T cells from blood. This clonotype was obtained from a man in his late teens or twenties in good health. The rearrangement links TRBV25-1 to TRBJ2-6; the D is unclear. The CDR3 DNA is TGTGCCAGCAGCCAGTCTGGGGCCAACGTCCTGACTTTC. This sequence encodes CASSQSGANVLTF. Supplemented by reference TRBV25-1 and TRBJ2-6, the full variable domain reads EADIYQTPRYLVIGTGKKITLECSQTMGHDKMYWYQQDPGMELHLIHYSYGVNSTEKGDLSSESTVSRIRTEHFPLTLESARPSHTSQYLCASSQSGANVLTFGAGSRLTVL.